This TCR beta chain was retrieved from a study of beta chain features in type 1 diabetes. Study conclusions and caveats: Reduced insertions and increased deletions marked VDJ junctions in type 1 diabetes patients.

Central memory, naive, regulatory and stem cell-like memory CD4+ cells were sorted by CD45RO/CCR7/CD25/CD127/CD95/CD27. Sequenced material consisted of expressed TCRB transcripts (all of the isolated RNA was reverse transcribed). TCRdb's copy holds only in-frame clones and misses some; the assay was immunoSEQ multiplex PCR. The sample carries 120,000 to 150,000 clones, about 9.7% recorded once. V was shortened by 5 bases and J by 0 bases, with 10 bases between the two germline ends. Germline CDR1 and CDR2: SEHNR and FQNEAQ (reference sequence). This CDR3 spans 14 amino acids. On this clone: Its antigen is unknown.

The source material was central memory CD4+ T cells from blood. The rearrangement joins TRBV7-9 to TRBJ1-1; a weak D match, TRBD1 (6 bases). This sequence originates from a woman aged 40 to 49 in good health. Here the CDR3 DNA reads TGTGCCAGCAGCGTTACAGGGTTGAACACTGAAGCTTTCTTT. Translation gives CASSVTGLNTEAFF.